This entry features one T cell receptor (beta chain) sequence. As yet, its antigen is unknown. The data were taken from a study of cytomegalovirus exposure and HLA in healthy donors. General study results and limits: As was reported, the classifier diagnosed cytomegalovirus status with high specificity and sensitivity.

Here immunoSEQ multiplex PCR was the method, and the copy in TCRdb shows in-frame clones only, minus some. The table lists 150,000 to 200,000 clones, approximately 85% of them singletons. The germline gives CDR1 MGHRA, CDR2 YSYEKL. The V end was cut by 0 bases, the J end by 0 bases, with 9 bases between. The CDR3 spans 16 residues. The donors were members of the approximately 120-subject validation cohort (separate from the roughly 700-subject first cohort). The source is a woman under 30 in good health and CMV-seronegative. Sequenced: PBMCs. The rearrangement links TRBV4-1 to TRBJ1-5; no definite D call. Here the CDR3 reads CASSQDVYYSNQPQHF. The CDR3 DNA sequence: TGCGCCAGCAGCCAAGATGTCTACTATAGCAATCAGCCCCAGCATTTT.